The table lists the clone carrying this TCR beta chain with a count of one. Its antigen remains unidentified. This sample was taken from a study of cytomegalovirus exposure and HLA in healthy donors. Study-wide background: Genotyping of nearly 400 donors showed that roughly 80% belonged to the Caucasian-associated ancestry cluster. Points from the study as a whole: Most likely, a cluster of highly shared sequence variants arose as a sequencing artifact.

It was with 60 Vbeta and 13 Jbeta primers that the PCR ran. Clones were read by immunoSEQ multiplex PCR, and TCRdb kept only the in-frame ones, dropping some. This sample yields more than 110,000 clones, of which more than 65% are seen a single time; about 1.5% belongs to the top ten. Though probably carrying unrecorded immune exposures, donors were nominally healthy at sampling. The germline gives CDR1 SGDLS, CDR2 YYNGEE. CDR3 size: 14 residues. Trimming shortened V by 0 bases and J by 1 base, and 7 bases separated the two germline ends. The rearrangement uses TRBV9 and TRBJ1-1; a possible D gene is TRBD1 (5 bases). Sequencing input: PBMCs. The clonotype originates from a woman under 40 in good health and CMV-seronegative. The CDR3 protein is CASSVGGANTEAFF. As DNA, the CDR3 is TGTGCCAGCAGCGTAGGCGGGGCGAACACTGAAGCTTTCTTT. The variable domain in full, with the rest retrieved from reference TRBV9 and TRBJ1-1, is DSGVTQTPKHLITATGQRVTLRCSPRSGDLSVYWYQQSLDQGLQFLIQYYNGEERAKGNILERFSAQQFPDLHSELNLSSLELGDSALYFCASSVGGANTEAFFGQGTRLTVV.